A single sample gave rise to the 3 T cell receptor beta chains below, sequenced in a study of Ad26.COV2.S vaccination and SARS-CoV-2 variants. Libraries were prepared by immunoSEQ multiplex PCR; TCRdb keeps only in-frame clonotypes and omits some of them. The sample lists around 400,000 clones; 80% to 95% were seen once. Treatment of the sample: some 19 received Ad26.COV2.S at low or high dose, single or two shots; roughly five received placebo; per-sample allocation not given. Vaccine and placebo recipients were sampled on day 63 after the first injection. Sequenced here: peripheral blood, sampled in a trial of Ad26.COV2.S vaccine versus placebo. All receptors come from a person aged 18-65 years who received the Ad26.COV2.S COVID-19 vaccine or a placebo.

This clone has a single count. The V and J genes are TRBV6-5 and TRBJ2-7; 11 bases agree with TRBD2. This CDR3 spans 15 amino acids. Germline loops: CDR1 MNHEY, CDR2 SVGAGI. The V gene end was trimmed by 3 bases and the J gene end by 0 bases; junction bases not matched to a gene: 1. The CDR3 DNA is TGTGCCAGCAGTTATCTAGCGGGAGGCTCCTACGAGCAGTACTTC. Protein product: CASSYLAGGSYEQYF.

This sequence joins TRBV3-1 (or the pseudogene TRBV3-2) and TRBJ2-6, with 7 bases aligning to TRBD1. Germline CDR1 LGHDT, CDR2 YNNKEL (reference sequence). The CDR3 spans 19 residues. Trimming cost V 4 bases and J 0 bases; bases outside gene matches: 12. The CDR3 spells CASSLGLGQRNSGANVLTF. The DNA of the CDR3 is TGTGCCAGCAGCCTCGGGTTGGGACAGCGGAACTCTGGGGCCAACGTCCTGACTTTC.

The chain recombines TRBV5-1 with TRBJ2-3, with TRBD2 matching over 9 bases. This CDR3 contains 15 residues. CDR1 SGHRS and CDR2 YFSETQ come from the germline V gene. J gave up 8 bases and V 0 bases, and 7 bases lay outside the gene matches. The CDR3 bases are TGCGCCAGCAGCTTGGGTAGCGGGAGAAGAGGTACGCAGTATTTT. It is translated as CASSLGSGRRGTQYF.